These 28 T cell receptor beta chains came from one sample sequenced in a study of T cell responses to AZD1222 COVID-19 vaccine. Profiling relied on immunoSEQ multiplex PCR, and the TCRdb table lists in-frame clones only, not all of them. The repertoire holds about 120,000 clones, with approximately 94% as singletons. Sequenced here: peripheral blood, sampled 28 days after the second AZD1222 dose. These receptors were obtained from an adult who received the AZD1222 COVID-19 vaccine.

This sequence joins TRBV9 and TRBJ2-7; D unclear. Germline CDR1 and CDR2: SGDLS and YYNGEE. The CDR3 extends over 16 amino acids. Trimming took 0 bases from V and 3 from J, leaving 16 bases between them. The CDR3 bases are TGTGCCAGCAGCGTAGGGACCTCTCTTCAGGTCTACGAGCAGTACTTC. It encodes CASSVGTSLQVYEQYF.

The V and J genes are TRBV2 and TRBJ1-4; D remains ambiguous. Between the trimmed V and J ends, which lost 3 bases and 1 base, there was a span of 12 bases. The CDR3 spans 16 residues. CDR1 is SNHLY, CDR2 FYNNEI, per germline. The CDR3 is CASSESLGKTNEKLFF. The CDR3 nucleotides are TGTGCCAGCAGTGAGTCCCTGGGTAAAACTAATGAAAAACTGTTTTTT.

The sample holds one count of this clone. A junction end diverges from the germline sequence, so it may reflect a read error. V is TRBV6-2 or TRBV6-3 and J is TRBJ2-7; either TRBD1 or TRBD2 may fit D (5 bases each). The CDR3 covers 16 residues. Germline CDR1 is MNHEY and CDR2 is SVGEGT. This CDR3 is CASSNSRGGRSYEQYF. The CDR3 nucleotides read TGTGCCAGCAGTAACTCCCGGGGCGGGCGCTCCTACGAGCAGTACTTC.

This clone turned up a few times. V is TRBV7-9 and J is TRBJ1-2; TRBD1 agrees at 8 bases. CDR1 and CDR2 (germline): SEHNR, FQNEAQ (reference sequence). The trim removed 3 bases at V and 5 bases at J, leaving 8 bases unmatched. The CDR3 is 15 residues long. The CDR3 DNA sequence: TGTGCCAGCAGCTTTGGGACAGGCCTTTCTTATGGCTACACCTTC. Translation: CASSFGTGLSYGYTF.

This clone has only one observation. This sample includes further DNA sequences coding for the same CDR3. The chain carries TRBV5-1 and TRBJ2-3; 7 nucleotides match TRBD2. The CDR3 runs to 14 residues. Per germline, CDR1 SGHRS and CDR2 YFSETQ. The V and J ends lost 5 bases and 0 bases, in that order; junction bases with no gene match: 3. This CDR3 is CASSLAGSTDTQYF. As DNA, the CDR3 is TGCGCCAGCAGTTTAGCGGGTAGCACAGATACGCAGTATTTT. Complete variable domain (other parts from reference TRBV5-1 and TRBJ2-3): KAGVTQTPRYLIKTRGQQVTLSCSPISGHRSVSWYQQTPGQGLQFLFEYFSETQRNKGNFPGRFSGRQFSNSRSEMNVSTLELGDSALYLCASSLAGSTDTQYFGPGTRLTVL.

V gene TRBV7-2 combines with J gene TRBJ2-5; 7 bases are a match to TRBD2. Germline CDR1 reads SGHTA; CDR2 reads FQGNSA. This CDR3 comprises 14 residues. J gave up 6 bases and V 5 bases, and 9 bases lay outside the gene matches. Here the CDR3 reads CASSLGRGGQTQYF. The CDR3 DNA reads TGTGCCAGCAGCCTAGGACGCGGGGGACAGACCCAGTACTTC. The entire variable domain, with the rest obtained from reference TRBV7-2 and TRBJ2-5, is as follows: GAGVSQSPSNKVTEKGKDVELRCDPISGHTALYWYRQSLGQGLEFLIYFQGNSAPDKSGLPSDRFSAERTGGSVSTLTIQRTQQEDSAVYLCASSLGRGGQTQYFGPGTRLLVL.

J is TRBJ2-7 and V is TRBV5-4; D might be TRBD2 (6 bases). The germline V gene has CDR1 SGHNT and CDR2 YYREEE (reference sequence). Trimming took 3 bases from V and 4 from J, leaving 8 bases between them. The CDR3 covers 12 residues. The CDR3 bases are TGTGCCAGCAGCTGGGACTCATACGAGCAGTACTTC. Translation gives CASSWDSYEQYF.

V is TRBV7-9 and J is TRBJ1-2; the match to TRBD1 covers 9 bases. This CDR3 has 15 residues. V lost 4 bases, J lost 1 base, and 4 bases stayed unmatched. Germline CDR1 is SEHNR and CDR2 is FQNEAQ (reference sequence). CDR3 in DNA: TGTGCCAGCAGCTCCACAGGGGGCCATAACTATGGCTACACCTTC. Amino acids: CASSSTGGHNYGYTF. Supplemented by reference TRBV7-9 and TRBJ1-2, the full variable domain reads DTGVSQNPRHKITKRGQNVTFRCDPISEHNRLYWYRQTLGQGPEFLTYFQNEAQLEKSRLLSDRFSAERPKGSFSTLEIQRTEQGDSAMYLCASSSTGGHNYGYTFGSGTRLTVV.

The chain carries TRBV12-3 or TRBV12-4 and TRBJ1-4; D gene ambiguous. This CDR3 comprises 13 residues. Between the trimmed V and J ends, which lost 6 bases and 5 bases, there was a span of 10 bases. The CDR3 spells CASSNPGNEKLFF. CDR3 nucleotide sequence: TGTGCCAGCAGCAACCCGGGGAATGAAAAACTGTTTTTT.

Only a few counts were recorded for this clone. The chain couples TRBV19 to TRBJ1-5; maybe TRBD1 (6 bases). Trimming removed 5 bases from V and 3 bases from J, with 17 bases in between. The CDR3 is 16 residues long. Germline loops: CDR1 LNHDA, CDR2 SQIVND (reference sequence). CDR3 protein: CASSPTRQVDNQPQHF. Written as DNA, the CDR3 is TGTGCCAGTAGTCCAACCAGACAGGTCGACAATCAGCCCCAGCATTTT.

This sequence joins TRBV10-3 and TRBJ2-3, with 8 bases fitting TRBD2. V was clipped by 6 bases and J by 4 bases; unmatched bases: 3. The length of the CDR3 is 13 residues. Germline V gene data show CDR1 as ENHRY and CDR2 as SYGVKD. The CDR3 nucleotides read TGTGCCATCAGGGCAGCGGGGGCAGATACGCAGTATTTT. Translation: CAIRAAGADTQYF.

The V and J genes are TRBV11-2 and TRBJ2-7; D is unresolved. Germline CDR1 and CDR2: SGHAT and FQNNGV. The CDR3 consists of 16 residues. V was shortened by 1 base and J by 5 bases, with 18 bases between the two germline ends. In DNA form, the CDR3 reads TGTGCCAGCAGCTTAGCTAGGACCCCTTACCCCGACGAGCAGTACTTC. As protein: CASSLARTPYPDEQYF.

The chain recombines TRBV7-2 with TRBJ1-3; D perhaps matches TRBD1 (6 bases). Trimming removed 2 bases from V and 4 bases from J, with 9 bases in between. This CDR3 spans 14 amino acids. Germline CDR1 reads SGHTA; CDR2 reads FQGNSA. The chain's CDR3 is CASSLWGQGNTIYF. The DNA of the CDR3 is TGTGCCAGCAGCTTATGGGGGCAAGGAAACACCATATATTTT. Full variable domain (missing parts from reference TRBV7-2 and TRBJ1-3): GAGVSQSPSNKVTEKGKDVELRCDPISGHTALYWYRQSLGQGLEFLIYFQGNSAPDKSGLPSDRFSAERTGGSVSTLTIQRTQQEDSAVYLCASSLWGQGNTIYFGEGSWLTVV.

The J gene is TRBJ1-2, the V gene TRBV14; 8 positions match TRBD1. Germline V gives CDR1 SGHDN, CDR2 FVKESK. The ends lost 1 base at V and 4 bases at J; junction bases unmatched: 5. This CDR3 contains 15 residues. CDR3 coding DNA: TGTGCCAGCAGCCAAGTCGGAGACAGGGGCTATGGCTACACCTTC. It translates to CASSQVGDRGYGYTF. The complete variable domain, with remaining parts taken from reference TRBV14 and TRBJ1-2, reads EAGVTQFPSHSVIEKGQTVTLRCDPISGHDNLYWYRRVMGKEIKFLLHFVKESKQDESGMPNNRFLAERTGGTYSTLKVQPAELEDSGVYFCASSQVGDRGYGYTFGSGTRLTVV.

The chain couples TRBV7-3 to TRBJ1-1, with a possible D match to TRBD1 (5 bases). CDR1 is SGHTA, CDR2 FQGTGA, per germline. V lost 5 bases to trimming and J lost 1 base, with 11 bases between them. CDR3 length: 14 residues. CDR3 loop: CASSPGTANTEAFF. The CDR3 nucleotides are TGTGCCAGCAGCCCAGGGACGGCGAACACTGAAGCTTTCTTT. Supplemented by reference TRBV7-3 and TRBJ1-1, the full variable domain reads GAGVSQTPSNKVTEKGKYVELRCDPISGHTALYWYRQSLGQGPEFLIYFQGTGAADDSGLPNDRFFAVRPEGSVSTLKIQRTERGDSAVYLCASSPGTANTEAFFGQGTRLTVV.

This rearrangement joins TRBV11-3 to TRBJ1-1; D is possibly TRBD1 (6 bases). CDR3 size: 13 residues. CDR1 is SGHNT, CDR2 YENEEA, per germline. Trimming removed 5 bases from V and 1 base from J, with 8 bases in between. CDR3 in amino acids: CASSGQTNTEAFF. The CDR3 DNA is TGTGCCAGCAGCGGACAGACGAACACTGAAGCTTTCTTT.

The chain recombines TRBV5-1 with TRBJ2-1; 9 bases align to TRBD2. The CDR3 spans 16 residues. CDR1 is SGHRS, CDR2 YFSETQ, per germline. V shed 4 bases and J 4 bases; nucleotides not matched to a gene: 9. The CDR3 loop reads CASSPRVAGAYNEQFF. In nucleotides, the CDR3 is TGCGCCAGCAGCCCAAGGGTAGCGGGGGCGTACAATGAGCAGTTCTTC.

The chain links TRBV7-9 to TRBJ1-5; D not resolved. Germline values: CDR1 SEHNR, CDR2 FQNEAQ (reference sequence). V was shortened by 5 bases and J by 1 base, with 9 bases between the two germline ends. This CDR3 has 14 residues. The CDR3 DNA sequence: TGTGCCAGCAGCCCGGGCCTAAGCAATCAGCCCCAGCATTTT. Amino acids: CASSPGLSNQPQHF.

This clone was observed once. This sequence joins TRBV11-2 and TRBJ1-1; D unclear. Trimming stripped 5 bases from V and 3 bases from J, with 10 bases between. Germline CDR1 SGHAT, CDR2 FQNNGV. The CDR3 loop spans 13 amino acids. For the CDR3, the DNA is TGTGCCAGCAGCCCGCCATCGCACACTGAAGCTTTCTTT. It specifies CASSPPSHTEAFF.

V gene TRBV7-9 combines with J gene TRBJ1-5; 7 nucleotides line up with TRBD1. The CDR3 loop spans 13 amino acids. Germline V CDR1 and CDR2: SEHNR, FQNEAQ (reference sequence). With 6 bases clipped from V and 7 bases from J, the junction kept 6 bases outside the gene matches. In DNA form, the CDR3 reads TGTGCCAGCAGTACAGGGGTGGCCCAGCCCCAGCATTTT. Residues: CASSTGVAQPQHF.

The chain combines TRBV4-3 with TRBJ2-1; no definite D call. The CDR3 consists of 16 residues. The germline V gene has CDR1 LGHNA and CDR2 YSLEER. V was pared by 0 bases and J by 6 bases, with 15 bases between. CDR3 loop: CASSQDWLGRSNEQFF. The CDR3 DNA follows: TGCGCCAGCAGCCAAGACTGGCTAGGAAGAAGCAATGAGCAGTTCTTC.

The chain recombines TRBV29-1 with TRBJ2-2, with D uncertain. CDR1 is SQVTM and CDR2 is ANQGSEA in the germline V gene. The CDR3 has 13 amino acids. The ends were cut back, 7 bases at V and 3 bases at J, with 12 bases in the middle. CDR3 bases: TGCAGCGCCACAAAGACCTACACCGGGGAGCTGTTTTTT. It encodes CSATKTYTGELFF.

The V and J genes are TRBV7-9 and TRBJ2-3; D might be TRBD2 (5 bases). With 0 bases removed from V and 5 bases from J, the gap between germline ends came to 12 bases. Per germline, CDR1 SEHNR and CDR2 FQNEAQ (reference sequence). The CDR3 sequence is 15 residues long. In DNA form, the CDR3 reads TGTGCCAGCAGCTTAGCGCGGGCCCAGCGAGATACGCAGTATTTT. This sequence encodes CASSLARAQRDTQYF.

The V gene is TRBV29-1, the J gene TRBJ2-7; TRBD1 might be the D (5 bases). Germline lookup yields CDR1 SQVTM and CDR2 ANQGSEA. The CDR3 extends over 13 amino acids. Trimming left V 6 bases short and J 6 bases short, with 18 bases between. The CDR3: CSVQGRGLSEQYF. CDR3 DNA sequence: TGCAGCGTCCAGGGAAGGGGCCTTAGCGAGCAGTACTTC.

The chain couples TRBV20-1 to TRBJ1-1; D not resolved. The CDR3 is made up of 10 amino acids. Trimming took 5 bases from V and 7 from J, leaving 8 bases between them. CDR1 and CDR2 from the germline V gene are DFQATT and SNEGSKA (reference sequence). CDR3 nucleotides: TGCAGTGCTGGCCGTCTTGAAGCTTTCTTT. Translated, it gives CSAGRLEAFF.

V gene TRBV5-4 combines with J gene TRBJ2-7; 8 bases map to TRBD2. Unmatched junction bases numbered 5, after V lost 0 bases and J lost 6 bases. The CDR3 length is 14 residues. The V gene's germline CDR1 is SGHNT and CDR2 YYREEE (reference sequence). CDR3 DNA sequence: TGTGCCAGCAGCTTGGTCGGGGGGGCCTCCGAGCAGTACTTC. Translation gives CASSLVGGASEQYF. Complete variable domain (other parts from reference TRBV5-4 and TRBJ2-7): ETGVTQSPTHLIKTRGQQVTLRCSSQSGHNTVSWYQQALGQGPQFIFQYYREEENGRGNFPPRFSGLQFPNYSSELNVNALELDDSALYLCASSLVGGASEQYFGPGTRLTVT.

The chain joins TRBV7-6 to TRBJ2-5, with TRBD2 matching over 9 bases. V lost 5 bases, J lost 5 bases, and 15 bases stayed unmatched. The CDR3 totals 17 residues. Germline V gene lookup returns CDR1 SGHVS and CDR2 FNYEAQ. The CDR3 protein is CASSHPWGGRALETQYF. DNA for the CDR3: TGTGCCAGCAGCCACCCGTGGGGCGGGAGGGCCTTGGAGACCCAGTACTTC.

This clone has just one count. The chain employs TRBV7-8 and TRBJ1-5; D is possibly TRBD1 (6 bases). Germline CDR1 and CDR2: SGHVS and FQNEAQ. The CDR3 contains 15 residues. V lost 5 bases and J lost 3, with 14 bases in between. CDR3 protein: CASSLGQFTNQPQHF. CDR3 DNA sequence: TGTGCCAGCAGCCTTGGACAGTTTACCAATCAGCCCCAGCATTTT.